This T cell receptor (beta chain) was retrieved from a study of T cells after yellow fever vaccination. The ends were cut back, 6 bases at V and 4 bases at J, with 7 bases in the middle. The V gene's germline CDR1 is LNHDA and CDR2 SQIVND (reference sequence). The CDR3 consists of 12 residues. MiXCR, applied by TCRdb to the 5' RACE reads, yields one record per CDR3 protein. This table holds over 250,000 distinct CDR3 sequences, 4.1% found once. The TCR was taken from a man between 18 and 35 years old who received the YFV17D yellow fever vaccine. This material consisted of PBMCs, taken 5 days after the yellow fever booster vaccination. The chain recombines TRBV19 with TRBJ2-1; D is undetermined. DNA for the CDR3: TGTGCCAGTAGCGCACTATACAATGAGCAGTTCTTC. The encoded protein is CASSALYNEQFF.